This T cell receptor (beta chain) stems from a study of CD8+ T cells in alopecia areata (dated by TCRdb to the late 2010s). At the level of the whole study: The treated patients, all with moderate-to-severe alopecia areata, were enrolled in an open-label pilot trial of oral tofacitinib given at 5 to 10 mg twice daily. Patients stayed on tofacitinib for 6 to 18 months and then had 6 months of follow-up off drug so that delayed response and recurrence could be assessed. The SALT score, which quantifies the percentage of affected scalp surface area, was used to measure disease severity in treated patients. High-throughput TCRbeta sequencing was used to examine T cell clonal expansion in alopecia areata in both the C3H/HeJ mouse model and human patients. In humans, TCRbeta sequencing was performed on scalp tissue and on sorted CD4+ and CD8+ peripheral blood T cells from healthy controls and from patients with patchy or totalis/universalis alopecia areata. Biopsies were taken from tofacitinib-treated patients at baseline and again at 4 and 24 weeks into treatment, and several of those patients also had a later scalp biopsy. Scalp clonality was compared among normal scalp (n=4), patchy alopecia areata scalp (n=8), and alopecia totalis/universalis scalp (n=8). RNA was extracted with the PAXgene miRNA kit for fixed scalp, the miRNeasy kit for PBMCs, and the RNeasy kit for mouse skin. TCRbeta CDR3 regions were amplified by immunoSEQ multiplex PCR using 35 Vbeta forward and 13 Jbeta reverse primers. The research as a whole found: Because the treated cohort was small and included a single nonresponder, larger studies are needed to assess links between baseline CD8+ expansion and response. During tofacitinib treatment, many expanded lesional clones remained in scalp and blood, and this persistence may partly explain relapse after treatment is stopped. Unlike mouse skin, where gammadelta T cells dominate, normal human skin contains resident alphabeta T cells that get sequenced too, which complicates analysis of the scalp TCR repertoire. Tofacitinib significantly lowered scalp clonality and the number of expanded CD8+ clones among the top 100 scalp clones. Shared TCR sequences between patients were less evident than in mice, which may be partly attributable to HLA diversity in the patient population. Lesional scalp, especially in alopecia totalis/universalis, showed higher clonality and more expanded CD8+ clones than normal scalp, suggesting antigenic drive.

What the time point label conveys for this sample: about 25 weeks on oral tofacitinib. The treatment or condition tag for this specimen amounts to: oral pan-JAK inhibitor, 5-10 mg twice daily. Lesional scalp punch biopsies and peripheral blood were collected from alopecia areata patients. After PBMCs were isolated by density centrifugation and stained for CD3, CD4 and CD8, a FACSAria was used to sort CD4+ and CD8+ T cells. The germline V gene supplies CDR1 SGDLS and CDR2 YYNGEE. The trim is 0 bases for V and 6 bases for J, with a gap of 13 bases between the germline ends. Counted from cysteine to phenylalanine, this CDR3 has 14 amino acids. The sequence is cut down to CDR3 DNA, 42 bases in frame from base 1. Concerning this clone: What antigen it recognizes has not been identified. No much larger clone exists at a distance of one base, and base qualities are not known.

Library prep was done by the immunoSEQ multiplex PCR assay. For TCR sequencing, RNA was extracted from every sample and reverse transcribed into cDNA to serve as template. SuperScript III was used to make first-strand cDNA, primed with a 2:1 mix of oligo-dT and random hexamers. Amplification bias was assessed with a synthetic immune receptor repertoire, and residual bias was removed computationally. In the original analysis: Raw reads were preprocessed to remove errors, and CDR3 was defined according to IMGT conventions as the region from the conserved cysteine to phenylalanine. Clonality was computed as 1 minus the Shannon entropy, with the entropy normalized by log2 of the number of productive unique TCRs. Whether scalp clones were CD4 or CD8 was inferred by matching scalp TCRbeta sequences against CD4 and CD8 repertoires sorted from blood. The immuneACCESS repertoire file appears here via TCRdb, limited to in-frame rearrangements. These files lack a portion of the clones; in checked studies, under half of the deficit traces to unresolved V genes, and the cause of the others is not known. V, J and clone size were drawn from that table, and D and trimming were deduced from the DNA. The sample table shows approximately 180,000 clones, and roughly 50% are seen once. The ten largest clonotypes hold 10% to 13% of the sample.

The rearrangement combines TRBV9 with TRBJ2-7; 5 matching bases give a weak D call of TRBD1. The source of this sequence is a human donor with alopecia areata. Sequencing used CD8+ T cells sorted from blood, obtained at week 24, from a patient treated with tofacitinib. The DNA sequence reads TGTGCCAGCAGCGTAGGTGACAGACCTAGCGAGCAGTACTTC. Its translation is CASSVGDRPSEQYF.